Given below is one T cell receptor (beta chain) in context. This sample stems from a study of blood T cell repertoires in COVID-19. The table came from immunoSEQ multiplex PCR; TCRdb's copy has only in-frame clones and leaves some out. The sample contains roughly 140,000 clones, about 79% of which appear only once. The CDR3 extends over 19 amino acids. Germline lookup yields CDR1 SEHNR and CDR2 FQNEAQ (reference sequence). V gave up 1 base and J gave up 1 base; unmatched junction bases: 12. This chain connects TRBV7-9 to TRBJ2-3, with TRBD1 identical over 9 bases. The receptor was isolated from a woman aged 45-59 years in a cohort sampled during active or convalescent COVID-19. Source material: peripheral blood. For the CDR3, the DNA is TGTGCCAGCAGCTTAGAAGAGGGACAGGGAAATTTAGGCACAGATACGCAGTATTTT. Amino acid sequence: CASSLEEGQGNLGTDTQYF.